A single sample gave rise to the 32 T cell receptor beta chains below, sequenced in a study of circulating and synovial CD4+ cells in juvenile arthritis. Assay used: immunoSEQ multiplex PCR; TCRdb lists only in-frame clones, some missing. Among about 34,000 clones listed, 95% were seen once. The material sequenced was CD4+ T cells from blood. These receptors were collected from a human donor with juvenile idiopathic arthritis.

The genes are TRBV27 and TRBJ1-5; TRBD1 might be the D (6 bases). This CDR3 is built from 14 residues. Between the trimmed V and J ends, which lost 3 bases and 6 bases, there was a span of 12 bases. CDR1 MNHEY and CDR2 SMNVEV come from the germline V gene (reference sequence). In DNA form, the CDR3 reads TGTGCCAGCAGTTTTACAGGGATACGTCAGCCCCAGCATTTT. Amino acids: CASSFTGIRQPQHF.

V is TRBV30 and J is TRBJ2-2, with 8 bases fitting TRBD2. CDR3 size: 16 residues. Trimming removed 4 bases from V and 2 bases from J; junction bases left unmatched: 9. CDR1 is GTSNPN, CDR2 SVGIG, per germline (reference sequence). The CDR3 bases are TGTGCCTGGAACCCTTCCAGCGGGGGTAACACCGGGGAGCTGTTTTTT. Amino acids: CAWNPSSGGNTGELFF.

The chain is built from TRBV28 and TRBJ2-1; D might be TRBD1 (8 bases). The V gene lost 4 bases and the J gene lost 4 bases, with 38 bases spanning the gap. The CDR3 totals 23 residues. Germline CDR1 and CDR2: MDHEN and SYDVKM. This chain's CDR3 is CASSSPSFSGQAGGGGGYNEQFF. CDR3 bases: TGTGCCAGCAGTTCCCCGTCCTTTTCGGGACAGGCTGGAGGAGGGGGGGGGTACAATGAGCAGTTCTTC.

Details on this clone: Other nucleotide sequences in the sample specify the same CDR3. This chain joins TRBV5-4 and TRBJ1-6, with D unclear. Trimming took 4 bases from V and 2 from J, leaving 16 bases between them. Germline values: CDR1 SGHNT, CDR2 YYREEE (reference sequence). The CDR3 totals 17 residues. The CDR3 nucleotides read TGTGCCAGCAGCCCCCGCCCGACTTTAACCTATAATTCACCCCTCCACTTT. Translated, it gives CASSPRPTLTYNSPLHF.

This chain uses TRBV11-3 with TRBJ2-7; perhaps TRBD2 as D (6 bases). Germline-derived CDR1 and CDR2 are SGHNT and YENEEA. The CDR3 consists of 15 residues. V was cut by 4 bases and J by 3 bases, with 16 bases left in between. The CDR3 region has the DNA TGTGCCAGCAGCTCCACCGGGACGGGAGACTACGAGCAGTACTTC. Its translation is CASSSTGTGDYEQYF.

The V and J genes are TRBV7-9 and TRBJ2-7; 8 bases fit TRBD2. The CDR3 consists of 13 residues. After removal of 5 bases from V and 10 bases from J, the junction contained 10 bases not matched to a gene. The germline V gene has CDR1 SEHNR and CDR2 FQNEAQ (reference sequence). The CDR3 DNA follows: TGTGCCAGCAGCCCGCCCGCGGGGGGATCCCAGTACTTC. Translating it yields CASSPPAGGSQYF.

The chain is built from TRBV10-3 and TRBJ2-7; TRBD1 is a possible D gene (7 bases). The CDR3 spans 14 residues. V was clipped by 7 bases and J by 0 bases, with 13 bases between them. The germline V gene encodes CDR1 ENHRY and CDR2 SYGVKD. The DNA for the CDR3 is TGTGCCATCAAGGAGGGGGCCCCCTCCTACGAGCAGTACTTC. Translation: CAIKEGAPSYEQYF.

The genes are TRBV5-4 and TRBJ1-2; 8 bases are shared with TRBD1. This CDR3 contains 15 residues. The germline gives CDR1 SGHNT, CDR2 YYREEE (reference sequence). V lost 4 bases, J lost 4 bases, and 9 bases stayed unmatched. Here the CDR3 reads CASSGLDRAGYGYTF. DNA of the CDR3: TGTGCCAGCAGCGGACTGGACAGGGCAGGCTATGGCTACACCTTC.

The chain joins TRBV5-4 to TRBJ2-5; D remains ambiguous. Germline V gene lookup returns CDR1 SGHNT and CDR2 YYREEE (reference sequence). The CDR3 covers 12 residues. V dropped 2 bases and J dropped 4 bases, with 6 bases sitting between them. The CDR3 sequence is CASSFPGETQYF. The CDR3 nucleotides are TGTGCCAGCAGCTTTCCAGGAGAGACCCAGTACTTC.

The V call is TRBV7-8, the J call TRBJ1-2; 7 positions agree with TRBD1. This CDR3 is 12 amino acids long. V gave up 6 bases and J gave up 4 bases; unmatched junction bases: 2. Germline CDR1 SGHVS, CDR2 FQNEAQ. The chain's CDR3 is CASSGTAYGYTF. The DNA of the CDR3 is TGTGCCAGCAGTGGGACAGCCTATGGCTACACCTTC.

V usage is TRBV29-1 and J usage is TRBJ2-3; weak D call: TRBD1 (6 bases). The CDR3 has 14 residues. V dropped 1 base and J dropped 7 bases, with 15 bases sitting between them. Germline lookup yields CDR1 SQVTM and CDR2 ANQGSEA. CDR3 nucleotide sequence: TGCAGCGTTGAAGGGCGAGGGGGTGTCAATACGCAGTATTTT. This encodes CSVEGRGGVNTQYF.

In regard to this clone: An end of the junction differs from the germline gene, which may be a read error. The CDR3 DNA follows: TGCGCCAGCAGCCCCGCGCCGACAGACACGCAGTATTTT. It codes for CASSPAPTDTQYF. The V gene is TRBV5-1, the J gene TRBJ2-3, with D perhaps TRBD1 (5 bases). This CDR3 has 13 residues. The germline V gene encodes CDR1 SGHRS and CDR2 YFSETQ.

On this clone itself: One end of the junction does not line up with germline, which may come from a read error. This chain links TRBV6-1 with TRBJ2-3, with TRBD1 matching over 8 bases. There are 15 residues in the CDR3. Germline CDR1 is MNHNS and CDR2 is SASEGT. CDR3 coding DNA: TGTACCAGCAGTGACGGGACAGGAAACACAGATACGCAGTATTTT. It is translated as CTSSDGTGNTDTQYF.

This chain links TRBV7-9 with TRBJ2-2; 7 bases align to TRBD1. Per the germline V gene, CDR1 is SEHNR and CDR2 is FQNEAQ (reference sequence). The CDR3 extends over 15 amino acids. V shed 5 bases and J 6 bases; nucleotides not matched to a gene: 9. CDR3 nucleotide sequence: TGTGCCAGCAGCAAGGACAGGCTCGGGGCCGGGGAGCTGTTTTTT. Protein: CASSKDRLGAGELFF.

This chain joins TRBV19 and TRBJ1-2; 7 bases fit TRBD1. CDR1 is LNHDA, CDR2 SQIVND, per germline (reference sequence). The V and J ends lost 3 bases and 3 bases, in that order; junction bases with no gene match: 13. The CDR3 consists of 17 residues. Here the CDR3 DNA reads TGTGCCAGTAGTATTTACGGGAGACAGGGTGAGGACTATGGCTACACCTTC. It is translated as CASSIYGRQGEDYGYTF. The full variable domain, completed using reference TRBV19 and TRBJ1-2, is DGGITQSPKYLFRKEGQNVTLSCEQNLNHDAMYWYRQDPGQGLRLIYYSQIVNDFQKGDIAEGYSVSREKKESFPLTVTSAQKNPTAFYLCASSIYGRQGEDYGYTFGSGTRLTVV.

This rearrangement joins TRBV18 to TRBJ2-3, with D tentatively TRBD1 (6 bases). V gave up 0 bases and J gave up 3 bases, with 10 bases separating them. Germline loops: CDR1 KGHSH, CDR2 LQKENI. The CDR3 extends over 15 amino acids. CDR3 sequence reads: CASSPPTGRTDTQYF. Here the CDR3 DNA reads TGTGCCAGCTCACCACCAACAGGGAGAACAGATACGCAGTATTTT.

The chain uses TRBV10-2 and TRBJ2-1, with D perhaps TRBD2 (6 bases). Per germline, CDR1 WSHSY and CDR2 SAAADI. Trimming removed 0 bases from V and 4 bases from J, with 19 bases in between. CDR3 length: 18 amino acids. Here the CDR3 DNA reads TGCGCCAGCAGTGAGTCGACGGGTCCAGGGAGGTTTTACAATGAGCAGTTCTTC. Encoded protein: CASSESTGPGRFYNEQFF.

J is TRBJ2-3 and V is TRBV10-3; 7 positions match TRBD2. This CDR3 region has 18 residues. After removal of 3 bases from V and 2 bases from J, the junction contained 14 bases not matched to a gene. Germline V gene lookup returns CDR1 ENHRY and CDR2 SYGVKD. The CDR3 loop is CAISDVVGGTKHTDTQYF. In DNA form, the CDR3 reads TGTGCCATCAGTGACGTTGTCGGGGGGACCAAACACACAGATACGCAGTATTTT.

The genes are TRBV7-7 and TRBJ2-7; TRBD2 might be the D (5 bases). Trimming shortened V by 4 bases and J by 7 bases, and 14 bases separated the two germline ends. The germline gives CDR1 SSHAT, CDR2 FNYEAQ (reference sequence). This CDR3 is 13 amino acids long. CDR3 residues: CASSSAPWEEQYF. The CDR3 nucleotides are TGTGCCAGCAGCTCCGCGCCCTGGGAGGAGCAGTACTTC. Drawing the rest from reference TRBV7-7 and TRBJ2-7, the complete variable domain is GAGVSQSPRYKVTKRGQDVTLRCDPISSHATLYWYQQALGQGPEFLTYFNYEAQPDKSGLPSDRFSAERPEGSISTLTIQRTEQRDSAMYRCASSSAPWEEQYFGPGTRLTVT.

The chain links TRBV6-1 to TRBJ1-1; D perhaps matches TRBD1 (5 bases). This CDR3 has 15 amino acids. Trimming took 3 bases from V and 6 from J, leaving 17 bases between them. Germline-derived CDR1 and CDR2 are MNHNS and SASEGT. This chain's CDR3 is CASSEFRVNTAEAFF. The CDR3 DNA follows: TGTGCCAGCAGTGAGTTCAGGGTGAACACCGCTGAAGCTTTCTTT.

The genes are TRBV15 and TRBJ2-7; 12 bases map to TRBD2. This CDR3 comprises 14 residues. V was pared by 1 base and J by 9 bases, with 4 bases of the junction left unmatched. In germline, CDR1 is LNHNV, CDR2 YYDKDF (reference sequence). In nucleotides, the CDR3 is TGTGCCACCAGCAGAGTGGCTAGCGGGGGGGGGCAGTACTTC. As protein: CATSRVASGGGQYF.

The rearrangement joins TRBV7-2 to TRBJ2-7, with D maybe TRBD1 (6 bases). This CDR3 is 13 amino acids long. Trimming stripped 6 bases from V and 5 bases from J, with 14 bases between. Germline V gives CDR1 SGHTA, CDR2 FQGNSA. The CDR3 coding sequence is TGTGCCAGCAGAAATAACAGGGACCACGAGCAGTACTTC. Translating it yields CASRNNRDHEQYF.

V and J are TRBV19 and TRBJ2-6, with unresolved D. V lost 3 bases and J 4 bases, leaving 4 bases between the germline ends. The CDR3 sequence is 13 residues long. The germline V gene encodes CDR1 LNHDA and CDR2 SQIVND (reference sequence). This chain's CDR3 is CASSIRGANVLTF. The DNA for the CDR3 is TGTGCCAGTAGTATCAGGGGGGCCAACGTCCTGACTTTC.

The chain combines TRBV7-7 with TRBJ2-1; 9 bases line up with TRBD1. V dropped 5 bases and J dropped 6; count of bases not matched to a gene: 5. Germline V gene lookup returns CDR1 SSHAT and CDR2 FNYEAQ (reference sequence). The CDR3 loop spans 14 amino acids. The CDR3 spells CASSPGTGRNEQFF. CDR3 nucleotide sequence: TGTGCCAGCAGCCCCGGGACAGGGCGCAATGAGCAGTTCTTC.

The gene calls are TRBV7-9 and TRBJ1-4, with a weak D call TRBD1 (5 bases). The V gene's germline CDR1 is SEHNR and CDR2 FQNEAQ (reference sequence). Trimming took off 4 bases at V and 7 bases at J, with 13 bases between the two ends. The CDR3 covers 14 residues. In nucleotides, the CDR3 is TGTGCCAGCAGCTCCCCGGGGGGGGTTGAAAAACTGTTTTTT. This gives the protein CASSSPGGVEKLFF.

This sequence joins TRBV11-1 and TRBJ2-7; 7 nucleotides line up with TRBD2. Germline lookup yields CDR1 SGHAT and CDR2 FQDESV (reference sequence). J was trimmed by 0 bases and V by 1 base; bases with no gene match: 6. The CDR3 loop spans 16 amino acids. The CDR3 spells CASSLDPGLSSYEQYF. The CDR3 coding sequence is TGTGCCAGCAGCTTAGACCCGGGACTAAGCTCCTACGAGCAGTACTTC.

The chain carries TRBV4-2 and TRBJ1-4; the D gene is possibly TRBD1 (6 bases). Deletions cut 4 bases from V and 7 bases from J, with 16 bases between. Germline lookup yields CDR1 LGHNA and CDR2 YNFKEQ. The CDR3 length is 15 residues. The CDR3 region has the DNA TGTGCCAGCAGCCTCGACGACAGGCCCGCTGAAAAACTGTTTTTT. Its translation: CASSLDDRPAEKLFF.

The CDR3 DNA follows: TGTGCCAGCTCACCACCGTTAGCGGGAGCCTACAATGAGCAGTTCTTC. Translating it yields CASSPPLAGAYNEQFF. This rearrangement joins TRBV18 to TRBJ2-1; 9 bases match TRBD2. Unmatched junction bases numbered 2, after V lost 0 bases and J lost 2 bases. Germline CDR1 is KGHSH and CDR2 is LQKENI. The CDR3 sequence is 16 residues long.

The chain links TRBV2 to TRBJ1-2; unclear D gene. V shed 4 bases and J shed 2 bases, with 14 bases lying between them. The germline CDR1 and CDR2 sequences are SNHLY and FYNNEI. This CDR3 is 15 amino acids long. The CDR3: CASSALVSVNYGYTF. DNA for the CDR3: TGTGCCAGCAGTGCGCTGGTGTCGGTGAACTATGGCTACACCTTC.

As for this clone: The CDR3 does not close with the conserved phenylalanine or tryptophan, likely indicating a read error. This chain links TRBV6-1 with TRBJ1-1; D is possibly TRBD1 (6 bases). V dropped 6 bases and J dropped 4 bases, with 15 bases sitting between them. Germline V gives CDR1 MNHNS, CDR2 SASEGT. There are 14 residues in the CDR3. This chain's CDR3 is CASRANRAPTEAFS. CDR3 DNA: TGTGCCAGCAGAGCAAACAGGGCCCCCACTGAAGCTTTCTCT.

The chain links TRBV25-1 to TRBJ2-5; TRBD2 matches 7 bases. The germline CDR1 and CDR2 sequences are MGHDK and SYGVNS. The CDR3 is made up of 14 amino acids. J gave up 5 bases and V 5 bases, and 8 bases lay outside the gene matches. CDR3 sequence reads: CASSPWEGRETQYF. CDR3 nucleotide sequence: TGTGCCAGCAGTCCCTGGGAGGGGAGGGAGACCCAGTACTTC.

The V and J genes are TRBV10-3 and TRBJ1-1; TRBD1 agrees at 10 bases. The CDR3 consists of 14 residues. Germline CDR1 ENHRY, CDR2 SYGVKD. Unmatched junction bases numbered 7, after V lost 6 bases and J lost 6 bases. The CDR3 DNA sequence: TGTGCCATCAGAACCGGGACAGGGGCCCCTGAAGCTTTCTTT. This codes for CAIRTGTGAPEAFF.